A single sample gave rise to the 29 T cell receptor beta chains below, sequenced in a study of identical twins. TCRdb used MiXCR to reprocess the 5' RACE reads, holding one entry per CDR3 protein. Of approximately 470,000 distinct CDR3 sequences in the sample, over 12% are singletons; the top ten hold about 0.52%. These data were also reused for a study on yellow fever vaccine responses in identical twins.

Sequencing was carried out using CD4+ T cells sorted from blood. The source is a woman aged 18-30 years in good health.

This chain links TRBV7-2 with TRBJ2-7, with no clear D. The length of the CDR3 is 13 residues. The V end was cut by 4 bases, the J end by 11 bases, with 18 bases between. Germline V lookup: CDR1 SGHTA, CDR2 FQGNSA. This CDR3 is CASSSRANLREYF. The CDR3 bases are TGTGCCAGCAGCTCCCGGGCCAACCTACGGGAGTACTTC.

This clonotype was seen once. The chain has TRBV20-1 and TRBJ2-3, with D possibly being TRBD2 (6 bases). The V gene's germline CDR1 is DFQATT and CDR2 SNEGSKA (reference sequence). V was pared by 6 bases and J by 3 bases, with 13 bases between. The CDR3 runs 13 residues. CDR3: CSAPRLGTDTQYF. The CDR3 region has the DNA TGCAGTGCCCCCCGACTAGGGACAGATACGCAGTATTTT.

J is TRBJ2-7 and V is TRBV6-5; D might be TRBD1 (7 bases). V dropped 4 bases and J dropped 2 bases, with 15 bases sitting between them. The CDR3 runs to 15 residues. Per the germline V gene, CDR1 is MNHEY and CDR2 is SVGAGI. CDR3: CASSFPRGVTYEQYF. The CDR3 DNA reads TGTGCCAGCAGTTTCCCCAGGGGGGTAACCTACGAGCAGTACTTC.

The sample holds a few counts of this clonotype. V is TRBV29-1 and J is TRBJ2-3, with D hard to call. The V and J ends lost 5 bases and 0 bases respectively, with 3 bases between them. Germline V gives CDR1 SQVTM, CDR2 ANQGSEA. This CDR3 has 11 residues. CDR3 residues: CSVKSTDTQYF. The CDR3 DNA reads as TGCAGCGTTAAAAGCACAGATACGCAGTATTTT.

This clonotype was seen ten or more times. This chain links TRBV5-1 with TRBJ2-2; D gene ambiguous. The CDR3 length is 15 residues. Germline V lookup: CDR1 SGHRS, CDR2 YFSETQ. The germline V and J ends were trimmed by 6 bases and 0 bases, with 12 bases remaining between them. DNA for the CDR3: TGCGCCAGCACCCTGAAGGCTACGAACACCGGGGAGCTGTTTTTT. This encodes CASTLKATNTGELFF.

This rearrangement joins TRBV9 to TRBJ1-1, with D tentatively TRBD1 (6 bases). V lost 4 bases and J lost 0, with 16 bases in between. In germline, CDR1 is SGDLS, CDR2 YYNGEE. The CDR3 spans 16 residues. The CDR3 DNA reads TGTGCCAGCAGCCCCGGACAGAGGGCAATGAACACTGAAGCTTTCTTT. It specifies CASSPGQRAMNTEAFF.

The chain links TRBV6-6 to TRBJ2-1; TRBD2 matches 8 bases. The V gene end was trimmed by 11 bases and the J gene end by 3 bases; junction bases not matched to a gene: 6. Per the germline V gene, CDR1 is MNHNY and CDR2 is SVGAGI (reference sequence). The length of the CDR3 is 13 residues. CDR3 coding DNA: TGTGCCCTGGGGCGGGGGGACTACAATGAGCAGTTCTTC. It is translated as CALGRGDYNEQFF.

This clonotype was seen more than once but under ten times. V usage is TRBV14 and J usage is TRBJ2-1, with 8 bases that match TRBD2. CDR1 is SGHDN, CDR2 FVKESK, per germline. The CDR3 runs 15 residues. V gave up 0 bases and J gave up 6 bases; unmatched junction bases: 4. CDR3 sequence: CASSQDSGSSNEQFF. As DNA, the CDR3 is TGTGCCAGCAGCCAAGACAGCGGGAGTAGCAATGAGCAGTTCTTC.

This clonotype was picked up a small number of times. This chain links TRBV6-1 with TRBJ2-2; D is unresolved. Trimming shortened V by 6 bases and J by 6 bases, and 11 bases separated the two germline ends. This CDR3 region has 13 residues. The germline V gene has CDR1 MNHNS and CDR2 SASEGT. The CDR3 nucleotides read TGTGCCAGCAGACAAAGGATCGCCGGGGAGCTGTTTTTT. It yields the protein CASRQRIAGELFF.

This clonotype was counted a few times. The CDR3, as DNA: TGTGCCAGCAGTTTAGTTGGGAAAAGGGGGACAGATACGCAGTATTTT. This sequence encodes CASSLVGKRGTDTQYF. This chain uses TRBV12-3 or TRBV12-4 with TRBJ2-3; perhaps TRBD1 as D (6 bases). This CDR3 is built from 16 residues. With 1 base removed from V and 3 bases from J, the gap between germline ends came to 14 bases.

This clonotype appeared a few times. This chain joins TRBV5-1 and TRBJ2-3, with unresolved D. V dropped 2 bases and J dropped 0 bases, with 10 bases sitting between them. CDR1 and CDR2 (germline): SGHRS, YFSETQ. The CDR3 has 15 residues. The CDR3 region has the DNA TGCGCCAGCAGCTTTCTATTCGGCAGCACAGATACGCAGTATTTT. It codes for CASSFLFGSTDTQYF.

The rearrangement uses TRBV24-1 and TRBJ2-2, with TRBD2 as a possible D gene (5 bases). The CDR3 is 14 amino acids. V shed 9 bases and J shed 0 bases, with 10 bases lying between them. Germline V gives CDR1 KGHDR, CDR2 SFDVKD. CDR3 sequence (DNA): TGTGCCACCCGCCGGGATACGAACACCGGGGAGCTGTTTTTT. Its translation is CATRRDTNTGELFF.

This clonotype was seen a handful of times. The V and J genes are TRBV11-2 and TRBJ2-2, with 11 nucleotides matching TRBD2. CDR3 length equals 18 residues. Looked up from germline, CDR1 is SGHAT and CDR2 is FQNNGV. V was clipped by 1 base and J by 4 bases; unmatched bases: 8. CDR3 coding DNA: TGTGCCAGCAGCTTAGGTAGATTCGGGACTAGCGGCACCGGGGAGCTGTTTTTT. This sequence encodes CASSLGRFGTSGTGELFF.

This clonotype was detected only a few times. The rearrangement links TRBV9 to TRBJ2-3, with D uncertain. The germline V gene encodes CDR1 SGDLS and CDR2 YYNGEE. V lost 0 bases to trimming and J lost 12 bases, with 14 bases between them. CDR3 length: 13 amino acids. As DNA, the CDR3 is TGTGCCAGCAGCGTAGCTCTCGGTTTGGGTCAGTATTTT. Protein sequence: CASSVALGLGQYF. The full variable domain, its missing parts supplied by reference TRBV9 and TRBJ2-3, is DSGVTQTPKHLITATGQRVTLRCSPRSGDLSVYWYQQSLDQGLQFLIQYYNGEERAKGNILERFSAQQFPDLHSELNLSSLELGDSALYFCASSVALGLGQYFGPGTRLTVL.

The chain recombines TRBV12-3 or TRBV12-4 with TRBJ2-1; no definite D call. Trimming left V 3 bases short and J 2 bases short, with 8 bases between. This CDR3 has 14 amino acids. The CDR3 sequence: CASSLLDTYNEQFF. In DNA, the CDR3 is TGTGCCAGCAGTTTGTTAGATACCTACAATGAGCAGTTCTTC.

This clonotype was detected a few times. The CDR3 spells CASSNQGATGELFF. For the CDR3, the DNA is TGTGCCAGCAGCAATCAGGGGGCCACCGGGGAGCTGTTTTTT. This chain connects TRBV7-2 to TRBJ2-2; 8 bases line up with TRBD1. Germline V gene sequence: CDR1 SGHTA, CDR2 FQGNSA. The CDR3 is 14 residues long. V gave up 5 bases and J gave up 4 bases; unmatched junction bases: 3.

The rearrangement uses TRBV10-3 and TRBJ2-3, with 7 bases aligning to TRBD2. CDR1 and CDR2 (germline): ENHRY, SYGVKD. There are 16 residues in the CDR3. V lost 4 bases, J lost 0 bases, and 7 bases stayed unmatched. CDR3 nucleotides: TGTGCCATCAGTGCAGGACTAGGAACAAGCACAGATACGCAGTATTTT. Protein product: CAISAGLGTSTDTQYF.

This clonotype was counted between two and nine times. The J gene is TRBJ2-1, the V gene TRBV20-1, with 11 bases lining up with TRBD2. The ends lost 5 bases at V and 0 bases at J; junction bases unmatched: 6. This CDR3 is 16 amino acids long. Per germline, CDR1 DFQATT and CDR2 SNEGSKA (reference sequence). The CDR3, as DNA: TGCAGTGCTCCCACTAGCGGGGGTATCTCCTACAATGAGCAGTTCTTC. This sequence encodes CSAPTSGGISYNEQFF.

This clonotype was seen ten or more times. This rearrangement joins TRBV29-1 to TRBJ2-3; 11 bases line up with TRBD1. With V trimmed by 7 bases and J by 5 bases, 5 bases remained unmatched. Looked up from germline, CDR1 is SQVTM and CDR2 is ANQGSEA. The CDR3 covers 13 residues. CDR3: CSAGQGVKDTQYF. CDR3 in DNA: TGCAGCGCGGGACAGGGGGTTAAAGATACGCAGTATTTT.

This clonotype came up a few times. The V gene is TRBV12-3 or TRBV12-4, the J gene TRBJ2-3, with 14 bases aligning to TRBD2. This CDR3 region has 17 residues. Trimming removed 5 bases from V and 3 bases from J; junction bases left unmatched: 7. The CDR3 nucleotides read TGTGCCAGCAGTACAGGGACTAGCGGGAGTGCGACAGATACGCAGTATTTT. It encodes CASSTGTSGSATDTQYF.

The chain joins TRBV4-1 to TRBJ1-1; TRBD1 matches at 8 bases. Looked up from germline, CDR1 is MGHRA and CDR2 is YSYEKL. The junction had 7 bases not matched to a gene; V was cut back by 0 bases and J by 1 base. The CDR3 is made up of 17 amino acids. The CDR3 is CASSQEGRGRRNTEAFF. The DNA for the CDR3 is TGCGCCAGCAGCCAAGAGGGCAGGGGGCGCCGGAACACTGAAGCTTTCTTT.

The DNA for the CDR3 is TGTGCCAGCAGAGGACAGATCTCTAGCACAGATACGCAGTATTTT. Its translation is CASRGQISSTDTQYF. The J gene is TRBJ2-3, the V gene TRBV6-2 or TRBV6-3; a weak D match, TRBD1 (6 bases). Germline-derived CDR1 and CDR2 are MNHEY and SVGEGT. Trimming cost V 6 bases and J 0 bases, with 13 bases left between them. The CDR3 runs 15 residues.

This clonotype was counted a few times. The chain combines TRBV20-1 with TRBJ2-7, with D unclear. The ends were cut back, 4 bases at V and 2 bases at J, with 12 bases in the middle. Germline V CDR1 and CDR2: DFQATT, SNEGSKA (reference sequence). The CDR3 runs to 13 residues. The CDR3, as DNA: TGCAGTGCTAACCAGCCATCTCCCTACGAGCAGTACTTC. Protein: CSANQPSPYEQYF.

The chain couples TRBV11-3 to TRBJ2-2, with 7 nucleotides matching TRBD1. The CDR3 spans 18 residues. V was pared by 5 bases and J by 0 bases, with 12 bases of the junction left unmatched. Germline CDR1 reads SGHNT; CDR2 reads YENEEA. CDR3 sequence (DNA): TGTGCCAGCAGCCCCAAATCAAGACAGGGAGCGAACACCGGGGAGCTGTTTTTT. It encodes CASSPKSRQGANTGELFF.

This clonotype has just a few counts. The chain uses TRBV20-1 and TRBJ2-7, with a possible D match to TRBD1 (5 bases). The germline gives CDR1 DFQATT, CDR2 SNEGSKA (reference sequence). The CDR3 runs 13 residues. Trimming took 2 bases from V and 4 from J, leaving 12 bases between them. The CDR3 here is CSARRAGNYEQYF. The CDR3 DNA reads TGCAGTGCTAGACGGGCAGGGAATTACGAGCAGTACTTC.

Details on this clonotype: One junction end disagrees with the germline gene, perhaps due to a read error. The CDR3 DNA is TGTGCTAGCAGCTTAGAGGGCCAGAACACCGGGGAGCTGTTTTTT. It encodes CASSLEGQNTGELFF. V gene TRBV7-7 combines with J gene TRBJ2-2; D possibly corresponds to TRBD2 (5 bases). CDR1 and CDR2 from the germline V gene are SSHAT and FNYEAQ (reference sequence). CDR3 length: 15 amino acids. The whole variable domain, filled in from reference TRBV7-7 and TRBJ2-2, reads GAGVSQSPRYKVTKRGQDVTLRCDPISSHATLYWYQQALGQGPEFLTYFNYEAQPDKSGLPSDRFSAERPEGSISTLTIQRTEQRDSAMYRCASSLEGQNTGELFFGEGSRLTVL.

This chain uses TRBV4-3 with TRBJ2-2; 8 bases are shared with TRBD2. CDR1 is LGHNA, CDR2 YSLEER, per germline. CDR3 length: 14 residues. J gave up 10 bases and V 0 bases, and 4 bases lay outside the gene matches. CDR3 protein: CASSQDTGGMELFF. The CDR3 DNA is TGCGCCAGCAGCCAAGATACGGGAGGGATGGAGCTGTTTTTT.

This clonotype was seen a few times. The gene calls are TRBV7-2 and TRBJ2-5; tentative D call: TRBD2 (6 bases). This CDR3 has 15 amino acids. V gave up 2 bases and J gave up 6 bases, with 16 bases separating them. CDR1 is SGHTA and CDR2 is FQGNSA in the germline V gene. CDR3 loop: CASSLLSGQGQTQYF. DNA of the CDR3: TGTGCCAGCAGCTTATTGAGCGGGCAGGGCCAGACCCAGTACTTC.

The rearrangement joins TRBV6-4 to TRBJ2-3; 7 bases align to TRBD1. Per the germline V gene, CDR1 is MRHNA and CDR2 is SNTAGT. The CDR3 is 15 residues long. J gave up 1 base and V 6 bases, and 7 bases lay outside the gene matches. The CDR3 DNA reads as TGTGCCAGCAGGGCGACAGGGTTTCGCACAGATACGCAGTATTTT. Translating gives CASRATGFRTDTQYF.